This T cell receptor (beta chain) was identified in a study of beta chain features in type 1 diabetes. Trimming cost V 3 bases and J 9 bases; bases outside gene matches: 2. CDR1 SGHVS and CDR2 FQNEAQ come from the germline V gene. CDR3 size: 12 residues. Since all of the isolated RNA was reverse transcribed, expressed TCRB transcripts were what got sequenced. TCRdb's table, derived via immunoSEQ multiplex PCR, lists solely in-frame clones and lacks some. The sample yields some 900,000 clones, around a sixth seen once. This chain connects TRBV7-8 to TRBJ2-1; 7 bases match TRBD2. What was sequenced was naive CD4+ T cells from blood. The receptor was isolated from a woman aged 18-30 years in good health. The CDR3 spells CASSFREGEQFF. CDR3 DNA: TGTGCCAGCAGCTTTAGGGAGGGTGAGCAGTTCTTC. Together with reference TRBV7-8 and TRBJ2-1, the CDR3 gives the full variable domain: GAGVSQSPRYKVAKRGQDVALRCDPISGHVSLFWYQQALGQGPEFLTYFQNEAQLDKSGLPSDRFFAERPEGSVSTLKIQRTQQEDSAVYLCASSFREGEQFFGPGTRLTVL.